The 21 T cell receptor beta chains reported below all come from one sample, sequenced in a study of preoperative IRX-2 immunotherapy in early breast cancer. Treatment meaning: preoperative locoregional IRX-2 cytokine immunotherapy. This table comes from immunoSEQ multiplex PCR, and its TCRdb copy is limited to in-frame clones, with some not included. The sample records roughly 25,000 clones, roughly nine tenths being singletons. Sample: tumor tissue, taken after IRX-2 immunotherapy. The receptors come from a human donor with breast cancer.

The rearrangement joins TRBV6-1 to TRBJ1-6; 8 nucleotides line up with TRBD1. V trimming: 6 bases; J trimming: 10 bases; junction bases outside the gene matches: 5. The CDR3 is made up of 13 amino acids. Germline V gene sequence: CDR1 MNHNS, CDR2 SASEGT. The CDR3 here is CASSSDRDSPLHF. DNA of the CDR3: TGTGCCAGCAGCTCGGACAGGGACTCACCCCTCCACTTT.

J is TRBJ2-1 and V is TRBV18; tentative D call: TRBD2 (5 bases). Germline V gene data show CDR1 as KGHSH and CDR2 as LQKENI. The CDR3 contains 14 residues. The V end lost 6 bases, the J end lost 7 bases, and 16 bases lay between the germline ends. The DNA of the CDR3 is TGTGCCAGCTCCCTTCGTGAGGGCGGGAATGAGCAGTTCTTC. It codes for CASSLREGGNEQFF.

This chain links TRBV10-3 with TRBJ1-1; D is unclear. The CDR3 extends over 12 amino acids. Germline CDR1 and CDR2: ENHRY and SYGVKD. V was trimmed by 8 bases and J by 1 base, leaving 8 bases between them. The CDR3 DNA reads TGTGCCATCGGAGGAGGGAACACTGAAGCTTTCTTT. This sequence encodes CAIGGGNTEAFF.

The chain combines TRBV7-9 with TRBJ2-1; 7 bases match TRBD1. This CDR3 contains 13 residues. Germline-derived CDR1 and CDR2 are SEHNR and FQNEAQ (reference sequence). V gave up 2 bases and J gave up 5 bases; unmatched junction bases: 0. The DNA of the CDR3 is TGTGCCAGCAGCTTAAGGGGGCACAATGAGCAGTTCTTC. This translates into CASSLRGHNEQFF.

The chain recombines TRBV5-4 with TRBJ2-3, with a possible D match to TRBD2 (6 bases). The CDR3 loop spans 15 amino acids. Germline-derived CDR1 and CDR2 are SGHNT and YYREEE (reference sequence). The germline V and J ends were trimmed by 0 bases and 2 bases, with 10 bases remaining between them. The CDR3 DNA is TGTGCCAGCAGCTTGGATAGCGGTCTCACAGATACGCAGTATTTT. Amino acids: CASSLDSGLTDTQYF.

V and J are TRBV27 and TRBJ2-1; D perhaps matches TRBD2 (6 bases). In germline, CDR1 is MNHEY, CDR2 SMNVEV (reference sequence). Trimming pared 7 bases from V and 9 bases from J, leaving 19 bases between. The CDR3 consists of 14 residues. CDR3 nucleotide sequence: TGTGCCAGCACCTTCGGGCTAGCCGGGGGTGAGCAGTTCTTC. It translates to CASTFGLAGGEQFF.

The rearrangement joins TRBV19 to TRBJ1-1, with a possible D match to TRBD1 (5 bases). V was trimmed by 6 bases and J by 4 bases, leaving 12 bases between them. The CDR3 length is 13 residues. CDR1 is LNHDA, CDR2 SQIVND, per germline (reference sequence). The CDR3 reads CASRIQGFTEAFF. In DNA, the CDR3 is TGTGCCAGTAGGATTCAGGGATTCACTGAAGCTTTCTTT.

V usage is TRBV2 and J usage is TRBJ2-1; D is uncertain. The CDR3 runs 14 residues. The V gene lost 0 bases and the J gene lost 6 bases, with 9 bases spanning the gap. Germline V lookup: CDR1 SNHLY, CDR2 FYNNEI. In nucleotides, the CDR3 is TGTGCCAGCAGTGAAGCGCGTTGGGGCAATGAGCAGTTCTTC. Translation gives CASSEARWGNEQFF.

V and J are TRBV18 and TRBJ2-1; no definite D call. This CDR3 has 16 amino acids. The V and J ends lost 4 bases and 4 bases respectively, with 17 bases between them. Germline CDR1 is KGHSH and CDR2 is LQKENI. CDR3 bases: TGTGCCAGCTCACTATTGACCGGTGAAGTGTACAATGAGCAGTTCTTC. It encodes CASSLLTGEVYNEQFF. The full variable domain, in which reference TRBV18 and TRBJ2-1 provide the parts outside the CDR3, is NAGVMQNPRHLVRRRGQEARLRCSPMKGHSHVYWYRQLPEEGLKFMVYLQKENIIDESGMPKERFSAEFPKEGPSILRIQQVVRGDSAAYFCASSLLTGEVYNEQFFGPGTRLTVL.

This clone was recorded a few times. CDR3 loop: CSVYKTGTDRYTF. The DNA of the CDR3 is TGCAGCGTTTATAAGACAGGGACTGATCGCTACACCTTC. V and J are TRBV29-1 and TRBJ1-2; TRBD1 agrees at 7 bases. V trimming: 5 bases; J trimming: 9 bases; junction bases outside the gene matches: 12. There are 13 residues in the CDR3. Looked up from germline, CDR1 is SQVTM and CDR2 is ANQGSEA.

V and J are TRBV6-1 and TRBJ1-3, with 9 bases that match TRBD1. This CDR3 spans 16 amino acids. V dropped 4 bases and J dropped 2; count of bases not matched to a gene: 6. The germline CDR1 and CDR2 sequences are MNHNS and SASEGT. The CDR3 reads CASSGTGTGPGNTIYF. CDR3 nucleotides: TGTGCCAGCAGTGGAACCGGGACAGGGCCTGGAAACACCATATATTTT.

This chain connects TRBV5-1 to TRBJ2-5, with D possibly being TRBD1 (5 bases). The germline V and J ends were trimmed by 0 bases and 2 bases, with 14 bases remaining between them. The CDR3 is made up of 16 amino acids. Germline CDR1 reads SGHRS; CDR2 reads YFSETQ. CDR3 protein: CASSLGQGFWQETQYF. The CDR3 nucleotides read TGCGCCAGCAGCTTGGGGCAGGGTTTTTGGCAAGAGACCCAGTACTTC.

The V call is TRBV2, the J call TRBJ2-2; no firm D call. The CDR3 is 16 residues long. CDR1 SNHLY and CDR2 FYNNEI come from the germline V gene. V was trimmed by 7 bases and J by 0 bases, leaving 15 bases between them. The CDR3 region is CASTAPDTTNTGELFF. The CDR3 nucleotides are TGTGCCAGCACTGCACCCGATACCACGAACACCGGGGAGCTGTTTTTT.

The V gene is TRBV5-4, the J gene TRBJ2-7; D unresolved. The V gene lost 10 bases and the J gene lost 1 base, with 15 bases spanning the gap. CDR3 size: 13 residues. CDR1 SGHNT and CDR2 YYREEE come from the germline V gene (reference sequence). The CDR3 nucleotides read TGTGCCGAATCTCGGCAGGAGTCCTACGAGCAGTACTTC. It specifies CAESRQESYEQYF.

This chain links TRBV7-2 with TRBJ1-5; the D gene is possibly TRBD1 (6 bases). The germline V gene encodes CDR1 SGHTA and CDR2 FQGNSA. With 6 bases removed from V and 4 bases from J, the gap between germline ends came to 13 bases. CDR3 length equals 14 residues. The CDR3 reads CASRRGGGNQPQHF. DNA of the CDR3: TGTGCCAGCAGGCGAGGGGGGGGAAATCAGCCCCAGCATTTT.

The V call is TRBV5-6, the J call TRBJ2-2; TRBD2 might be the D (5 bases). Trimming took 3 bases from V and 1 from J, leaving 13 bases between them. Germline-derived CDR1 and CDR2 are SGHDT and YYEEEE. The CDR3 covers 16 residues. CDR3 nucleotide sequence: TGTGCCAGCAGCTCCTTCTTGGGAGAGAACACCGGGGAGCTGTTTTTT. Translating it yields CASSSFLGENTGELFF.

This chain connects TRBV6-5 to TRBJ2-6; D not certain. This CDR3 has 12 residues. Germline values: CDR1 MNHEY, CDR2 SVGAGI. The ends were cut back, 4 bases at V and 8 bases at J, with 6 bases in the middle. The CDR3 sequence: CASSSSSNVLTF. In DNA form, the CDR3 reads TGTGCCAGCAGTTCCTCCTCCAACGTCCTGACTTTC.

The V gene is TRBV29-1, the J gene TRBJ2-3; D remains unclear. The CDR3 has 13 residues. Trimming shortened V by 6 bases and J by 0 bases, and 10 bases separated the two germline ends. Germline-derived CDR1 and CDR2 are SQVTM and ANQGSEA. This chain's CDR3 is CSVETTSTDTQYF. The CDR3 bases are TGCAGCGTCGAGACGACTAGCACAGATACGCAGTATTTT.

This clone came up once. The chain recombines TRBV5-1 with TRBJ2-1; perhaps TRBD1 as D (5 bases). The germline CDR1 and CDR2 sequences are SGHRS and YFSETQ. The CDR3 is made up of 12 amino acids. With 5 bases removed from V and 6 bases from J, the gap between germline ends came to 9 bases. CDR3 amino acids: CASRLTANEQFF. The CDR3 nucleotides are TGCGCCAGCAGACTGACAGCCAATGAGCAGTTCTTC.

The V call is TRBV12-5, the J call TRBJ1-1; D call uncertain. Trimming pared 5 bases from V and 6 bases from J, leaving 7 bases between. This CDR3 comprises 11 residues. Germline assignment: CDR1 LGHNT and CDR2 FRNRAP. CDR3 protein: CASGPGPEAFF. DNA for the CDR3: TGTGCTAGTGGTCCAGGCCCTGAAGCTTTCTTT.

This clone was observed a single time. The chain uses TRBV29-1 and TRBJ2-7; D gene uncertain. V shed 2 bases and J shed 4 bases, with 6 bases lying between them. The V gene's germline CDR1 is SQVTM and CDR2 ANQGSEA. The CDR3 consists of 11 residues. CDR3 DNA: TGCAGCGTTGAATCCCTTTACGAGCAGTACTTC. It codes for CSVESLYEQYF.